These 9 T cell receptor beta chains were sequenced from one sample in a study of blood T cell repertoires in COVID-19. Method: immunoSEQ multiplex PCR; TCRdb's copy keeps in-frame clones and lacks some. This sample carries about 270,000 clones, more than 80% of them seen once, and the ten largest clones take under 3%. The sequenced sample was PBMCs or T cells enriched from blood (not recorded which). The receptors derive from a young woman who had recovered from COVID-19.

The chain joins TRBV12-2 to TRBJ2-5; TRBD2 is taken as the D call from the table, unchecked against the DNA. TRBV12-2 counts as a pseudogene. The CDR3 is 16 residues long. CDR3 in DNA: TGTGCAAGTCGCTATCTGACTAGCGGGGGACAAGAGACCCAGTACTTC. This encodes CASRYLTSGGQETQYF.

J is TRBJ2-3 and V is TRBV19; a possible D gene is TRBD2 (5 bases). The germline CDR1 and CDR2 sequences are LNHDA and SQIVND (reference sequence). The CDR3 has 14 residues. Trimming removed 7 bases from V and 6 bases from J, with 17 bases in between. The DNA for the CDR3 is TGTGCCAGTACCCCTCCGGGGAGAGCCGATACGCAGTATTTT. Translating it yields CASTPPGRADTQYF.

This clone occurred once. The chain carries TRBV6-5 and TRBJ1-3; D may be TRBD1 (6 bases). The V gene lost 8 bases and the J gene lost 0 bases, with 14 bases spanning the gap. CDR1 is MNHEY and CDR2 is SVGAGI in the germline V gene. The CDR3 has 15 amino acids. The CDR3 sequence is CASELDRSSGNTIYF. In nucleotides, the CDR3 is TGTGCCAGCGAATTGGACAGAAGCTCTGGAAACACCATATATTTT.

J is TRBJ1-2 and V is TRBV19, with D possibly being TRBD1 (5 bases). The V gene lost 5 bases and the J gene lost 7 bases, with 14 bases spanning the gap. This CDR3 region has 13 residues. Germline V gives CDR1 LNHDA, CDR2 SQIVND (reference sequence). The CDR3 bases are TGTGCCAGTAGTCTTACGACAGAACTTGGCTACACCTTC. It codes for CASSLTTELGYTF.

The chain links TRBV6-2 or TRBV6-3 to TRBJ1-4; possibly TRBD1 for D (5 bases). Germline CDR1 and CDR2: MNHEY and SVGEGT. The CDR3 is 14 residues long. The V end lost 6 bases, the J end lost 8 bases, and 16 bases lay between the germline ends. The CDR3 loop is CASSSGHLREKLFF. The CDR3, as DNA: TGTGCCAGCAGCTCCGGACACCTGAGGGAAAAACTGTTTTTT.

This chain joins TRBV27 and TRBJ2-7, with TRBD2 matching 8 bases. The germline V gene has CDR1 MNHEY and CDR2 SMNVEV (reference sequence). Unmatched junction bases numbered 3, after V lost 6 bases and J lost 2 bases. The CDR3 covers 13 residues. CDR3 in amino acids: CASSGGVPYEQYF. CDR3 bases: TGTGCCAGCAGCGGGGGGGTACCCTACGAGCAGTACTTC.

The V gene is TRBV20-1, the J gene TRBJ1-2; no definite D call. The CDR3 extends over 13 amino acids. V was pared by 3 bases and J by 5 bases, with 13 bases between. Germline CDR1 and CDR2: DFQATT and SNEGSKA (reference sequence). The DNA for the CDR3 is TGCAGTGCTAGTAAGTCCAGGACTTATGGCTACACCTTC. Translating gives CSASKSRTYGYTF.

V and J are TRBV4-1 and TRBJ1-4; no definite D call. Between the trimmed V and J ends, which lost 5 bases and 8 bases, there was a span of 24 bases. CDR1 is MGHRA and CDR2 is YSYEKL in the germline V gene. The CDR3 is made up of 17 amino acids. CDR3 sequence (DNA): TGCGCCAGCAGCTTCGGGTCTGAGATCCGAACGTCCGAAAAACTGTTTTTT. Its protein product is CASSFGSEIRTSEKLFF.

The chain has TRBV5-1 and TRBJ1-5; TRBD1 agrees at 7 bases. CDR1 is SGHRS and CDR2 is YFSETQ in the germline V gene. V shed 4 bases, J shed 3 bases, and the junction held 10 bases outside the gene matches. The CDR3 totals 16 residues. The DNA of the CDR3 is TGCGCCAGCAGCCCCCGCCCTACAGGGGACAATCAGCCCCAGCATTTT. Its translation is CASSPRPTGDNQPQHF.